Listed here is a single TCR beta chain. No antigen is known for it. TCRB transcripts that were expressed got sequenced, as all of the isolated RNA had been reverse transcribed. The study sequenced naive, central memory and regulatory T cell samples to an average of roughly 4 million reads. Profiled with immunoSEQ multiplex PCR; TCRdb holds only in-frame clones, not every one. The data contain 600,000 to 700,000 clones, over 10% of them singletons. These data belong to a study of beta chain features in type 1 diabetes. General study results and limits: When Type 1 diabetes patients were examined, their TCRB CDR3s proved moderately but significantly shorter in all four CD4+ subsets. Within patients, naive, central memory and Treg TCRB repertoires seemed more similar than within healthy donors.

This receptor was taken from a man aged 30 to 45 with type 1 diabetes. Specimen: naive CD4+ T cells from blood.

The CDR3 here is CASSGTGNEQFF. CDR3 nucleotide sequence: TGTGCCAGCAGCGGCACAGGGAATGAGCAGTTCTTC. The J gene is TRBJ2-1, the V gene TRBV9; D might be TRBD1 (6 bases). This CDR3 comprises 12 residues. Trimming removed 3 bases from V and 7 bases from J, with 8 bases in between. From germline, CDR1 is SGDLS and CDR2 YYNGEE.